A single sample gave rise to the 21 T cell receptor beta chains below, sequenced in a study of blood T cell repertoires in COVID-19. Data came from immunoSEQ multiplex PCR; TCRdb stores just in-frame clones and leaves some out. The sample holds roughly 260,000 clones; over 75% are singletons and the top ten take roughly 2%. The sample comprised peripheral blood. The receptors shown here come from a woman aged 40 to 50 who had recovered from COVID-19.

J is TRBJ2-3 and V is TRBV27, with TRBD2 matching 11 bases. The CDR3 contains 17 residues. The V gene end was trimmed by 4 bases and the J gene end by 3 bases; junction bases not matched to a gene: 9. Germline V gene lookup returns CDR1 MNHEY and CDR2 SMNVEV (reference sequence). As DNA, the CDR3 is TGTGCCAGCAGTTCTTCCTTGACTAGCGGGGTGACAGATACGCAGTATTTT. Encoded protein: CASSSSLTSGVTDTQYF.

V usage is TRBV25-1 and J usage is TRBJ2-4; TRBD1 matches 7 bases. V shed 3 bases and J 5 bases; nucleotides not matched to a gene: 10. CDR3 length equals 16 residues. CDR1 is MGHDK, CDR2 SYGVNS, per germline. The CDR3 DNA follows: TGTGCCAGCAGTGATCCGACAGGGCCTACCGAAAACATTCAGTACTTC. This gives the protein CASSDPTGPTENIQYF.

V and J are TRBV7-2 and TRBJ1-4; D might be TRBD1 (6 bases). Per the germline V gene, CDR1 is SGHTA and CDR2 is FQGNSA. V lost 5 bases and J 3 bases, leaving 13 bases between the germline ends. The CDR3 spans 15 residues. CDR3 loop: CASSPGQIPNEKLFF. CDR3 nucleotides: TGTGCCAGCAGCCCTGGACAGATCCCTAATGAAAAACTGTTTTTT.

With regard to this clone: With a much larger clone just one base away, this may be a read error. Other DNA sequences from this sample encode an identical CDR3 as well. V gene TRBV28 combines with J gene TRBJ1-2; no reliable D call. V lost 3 bases, J lost 3 bases, and 5 bases lay in between. This CDR3 has 12 amino acids. CDR1 and CDR2 (germline): MDHEN, SYDVKM. CDR3 coding DNA: TGTGCCAGCAGTTTCCGGGACTATGGCTACACCTTC. It specifies CASSFRDYGYTF.

This rearrangement joins TRBV27 to TRBJ2-7, with D perhaps TRBD2 (6 bases). V was trimmed by 5 bases and J by 4 bases, leaving 15 bases between them. The CDR3 consists of 14 residues. Germline loops: CDR1 MNHEY, CDR2 SMNVEV (reference sequence). Written as DNA, the CDR3 is TGTGCCAGCAGTGCCGCCGGGACTTCATACGAGCAGTACTTC. As protein: CASSAAGTSYEQYF.

The chain is built from TRBV10-1 and TRBJ2-7, with 9 bases that match TRBD1. V dropped 1 base and J dropped 4; count of bases not matched to a gene: 5. The CDR3 contains 15 residues. Germline-derived CDR1 and CDR2 are WNHNN and SYGVQD (reference sequence). The CDR3 loop is CASSEFWTGVYEQYF. The CDR3 region has the DNA TGCGCCAGCAGTGAGTTTTGGACAGGGGTATACGAGCAGTACTTC.

This clone was counted only a few times. V and J are TRBV7-2 and TRBJ1-3, with TRBD1 as a possible D gene (6 bases). The CDR3 totals 13 residues. With 7 bases removed from V and 6 bases from J, the gap between germline ends came to 13 bases. In germline, CDR1 is SGHTA, CDR2 FQGNSA. The CDR3 spells CASTQGPANTIYF. In DNA form, the CDR3 reads TGTGCCAGCACCCAGGGGCCGGCAAACACCATATATTTT. Variable domain in full (rest from reference TRBV7-2 and TRBJ1-3): GAGVSQSPSNKVTEKGKDVELRCDPISGHTALYWYRQSLGQGLEFLIYFQGNSAPDKSGLPSDRFSAERTGGSVSTLTIQRTQQEDSAVYLCASTQGPANTIYFGEGSWLTVV.

V usage is TRBV6-2 or TRBV6-3 and J usage is TRBJ2-1; 9 nucleotides align to TRBD2. The CDR3 totals 16 residues. The trim removed 6 bases at V and 0 bases at J, leaving 6 bases unmatched. Germline V lookup: CDR1 MNHEY, CDR2 SVGEGT. The CDR3 DNA follows: TGTGCCAGCAGCCCTTGGCGGGGGGGCTCCTACAATGAGCAGTTCTTC. Translation: CASSPWRGGSYNEQFF.

The sample holds a few counts of this clone. The chain employs TRBV4-3 and TRBJ2-7, with D perhaps matching TRBD1 (6 bases). V was shortened by 2 bases and J by 1 base, with 18 bases between the two germline ends. This CDR3 spans 17 amino acids. Germline V gene lookup returns CDR1 LGHNA and CDR2 YSLEER. The CDR3 loop is CASSQHADRTVSYEQYF. DNA for the CDR3: TGCGCCAGCAGCCAACACGCCGACCGGACAGTTTCCTACGAGCAGTACTTC.

The chain couples TRBV30 to TRBJ2-1; TRBD2 agrees at 7 bases. After removal of 8 bases from V and 2 bases from J, the junction contained 6 bases not matched to a gene. Germline lookup yields CDR1 GTSNPN and CDR2 SVGIG (reference sequence). The CDR3 extends over 13 amino acids. The CDR3 nucleotides read TGTGCCCAAGGAGCGGGGACCTACAATGAGCAGTTCTTC. It specifies CAQGAGTYNEQFF.

This chain connects TRBV5-4 to TRBJ2-3; unclear D gene. Trimming stripped 4 bases from V and 7 bases from J, with 13 bases between. Germline CDR1 and CDR2: SGHNT and YYREEE (reference sequence). This CDR3 spans 13 amino acids. The CDR3 spells CASSRTQKYTQYF. As DNA, the CDR3 is TGTGCCAGCAGCAGAACCCAGAAATATACGCAGTATTTT.

The chain couples TRBV18 to TRBJ1-4; possible D gene TRBD1, 6 bases. The CDR3 spans 14 residues. CDR1 is KGHSH and CDR2 is LQKENI in the germline V gene. Trimming took 3 bases from V and 6 from J, leaving 11 bases between them. The CDR3 protein is CASSPRGADEKLFF. CDR3 nucleotide sequence: TGTGCCAGCTCACCGCGGGGGGCGGATGAAAAACTGTTTTTT.

This sequence joins TRBV27 and TRBJ1-2; 8 nucleotides line up with TRBD1. V was pared by 6 bases and J by 5 bases, with 11 bases of the junction left unmatched. Germline V gene lookup returns CDR1 MNHEY and CDR2 SMNVEV (reference sequence). This CDR3 has 15 residues. Here the CDR3 reads CASRSIGQGPYGYTF. The CDR3 DNA reads as TGTGCCAGCAGATCGATAGGACAGGGACCTTATGGCTACACCTTC.

V gene TRBV7-8 combines with J gene TRBJ1-5; 8 bases are shared with TRBD1. The junction had 6 bases not matched to a gene; V was cut back by 6 bases and J by 5 bases. Germline V gene lookup returns CDR1 SGHVS and CDR2 FQNEAQ. The CDR3 spans 14 residues. CDR3 protein: CASSRTGRDQPQHF. The DNA of the CDR3 is TGTGCCAGCAGTCGGACAGGGAGGGATCAGCCCCAGCATTTT.

This chain links TRBV19 with TRBJ1-6; D is undetermined. The CDR3 extends over 12 amino acids. Trimming pared 9 bases from V and 10 bases from J, leaving 13 bases between. In germline, CDR1 is LNHDA, CDR2 SQIVND (reference sequence). The DNA of the CDR3 is TGTGCCAGCACGGAGGGAAACTCACCCCTCCACTTT. It encodes CASTEGNSPLHF.

This clone has just a few counts. The chain links TRBV19 to TRBJ1-2; TRBD1 is a possible D gene (5 bases). This CDR3 region has 14 residues. Trimming removed 1 base at V and 3 bases at J, with 9 bases between. CDR1 and CDR2 from the germline V gene are LNHDA and SQIVND (reference sequence). The DNA for the CDR3 is TGTGCCAGTAGTATAGTACCAGGGTACTATGGCTACACCTTC. Residues: CASSIVPGYYGYTF.

V and J are TRBV27 and TRBJ2-3, with 8 bases that match TRBD1. With V trimmed by 0 bases and J by 11 bases, 16 bases remained unmatched. The CDR3 consists of 17 residues. Looked up from germline, CDR1 is MNHEY and CDR2 is SMNVEV (reference sequence). This CDR3 is CASSLSTDRERRWGQYF. In DNA, the CDR3 is TGTGCCAGCAGTTTATCGACGGACAGGGAACGTCGTTGGGGGCAGTATTTT.

This clone was seen only once. The rearrangement uses TRBV7-2 and TRBJ2-7; 8 positions agree with TRBD2. The CDR3 spans 18 residues. Germline CDR1 is SGHTA and CDR2 is FQGNSA. After removal of 0 bases from V and 2 bases from J, the junction contained 12 bases not matched to a gene. The CDR3 coding sequence is TGTGCCAGCAGCTTAGCGGTTGGGAAAGCGGGAGAACCCTACGAGCAGTACTTC. Amino acid sequence: CASSLAVGKAGEPYEQYF.

J is TRBJ2-3 and V is TRBV5-1, with TRBD1 matching over 10 bases. Germline CDR1 is SGHRS and CDR2 is YFSETQ. After removal of 3 bases from V and 5 bases from J, the junction contained 9 bases not matched to a gene. The CDR3 runs to 16 residues. The CDR3 reads CASSWRTGGNGDTQYF. The CDR3 bases are TGCGCCAGCAGCTGGCGGACAGGGGGAAATGGAGATACGCAGTATTTT.

The chain joins TRBV5-4 to TRBJ1-2, with 7 bases aligning to TRBD1. With V trimmed by 4 bases and J by 4 bases, 4 bases remained unmatched. This CDR3 has 13 residues. The germline CDR1 and CDR2 sequences are SGHNT and YYREEE (reference sequence). The DNA of the CDR3 is TGTGCCAGCAGCCAGGGACAGACCTATGGCTACACCTTC. Translated: CASSQGQTYGYTF.

The DNA of the CDR3 is TGTGCCAGCAGTTCCTCGGCCCACCTTGGCTACACCTTC. This sequence encodes CASSSSAHLGYTF. The chain is built from TRBV6-6 and TRBJ1-2, with D unresolved. V was clipped by 4 bases and J by 7 bases, with 13 bases between them. The CDR3 contains 13 residues. The V gene's germline CDR1 is MNHNY and CDR2 SVGAGI (reference sequence).